This entry describes one T cell receptor (beta chain). As originally analysed: Reference gene primers were amplified, and this amplification served to estimate nucleated cell counts. Assay: immunoSEQ multiplex PCR; the TCRdb copy retains only in-frame clones and omits some. Clone size and the V and J calls come from that table; the DNA yielded D and trimming. The sample has 110,000 to 150,000 clones, 81% seen once. This sample is drawn from a study of blood T cell repertoires in COVID-19. Turning to the study itself: The cDNA or gDNA used as material had been derived from T cells, B-cell-depleted T cells, or PBMCs.

The source material was peripheral blood. This clonotype was obtained from a human donor in a cohort sampled during active COVID-19.

The CDR3, as DNA: TGCGCCAGCAGCTTAGGCCGGACAGCGGCCGGGGGGGAGCAGTACTTC. This translates into CASSLGRTAAGGEQYF. The V call is TRBV5-1, the J call TRBJ2-7, with D possibly being TRBD2 (7 bases). V shed 2 bases and J shed 7 bases, with 22 bases lying between them. Looked up from germline, CDR1 is SGHRS and CDR2 is YFSETQ. The length of the CDR3 is 16 residues. The whole variable domain, remainder taken from reference TRBV5-1 and TRBJ2-7, is KAGVTQTPRYLIKTRGQQVTLSCSPISGHRSVSWYQQTPGQGLQFLFEYFSETQRNKGNFPGRFSGRQFSNSRSEMNVSTLELGDSALYLCASSLGRTAAGGEQYFGPGTRLTVT.